This T cell receptor beta chain was recovered during a study of early T cells in non-severe SARS-CoV-2 infection. General study results and limits: Comparison of clonotypes with VDJdb favored anti-spike CD8 responses while missing private and CD4 specificities.

Losses at the gene ends were 2 bases for V and 13 bases for J; bases not matched to a gene: 4. This CDR3 spans 12 amino acids. Germline CDR1 is SGHVS and CDR2 is FQNEAQ. Regarding this clonotype: Its antigen is not known.

In the library, individual cDNA molecules carried attached unique molecular identifiers. One entry per CDR3 protein, called by TCRdb with MiXCR from the 5' RACE reads. The sample yields tens of thousands of distinct CDR3 sequences, approximately 6% seen once. This TCR came from an adult who was a healthcare worker with PCR-confirmed SARS-CoV-2 infection or an uninfected control (not recorded which). The rearrangement joins TRBV7-8 to TRBJ1-4, with 7 bases matching TRBD1. What was sequenced was whole blood. As DNA, the CDR3 is TGTGCCAGCAGCTTATCCCAGGGGGTACTGTTTTTT. Translated: CASSLSQGVLFF.